This T cell receptor (beta chain) was observed in a study of cytomegalovirus exposure and HLA in healthy donors. Findings and limits, study-wide: Presence/absence results assume similar sequencing depth per donor, which may not hold. As was reported, the HLA-A and HLA-B alleles of most subjects were accurately predicted from TCR beta sequences. Some highly shared sequence variants likely arose as a pipeline artifact. The study recorded about 160 TCR beta chains that were cytomegalovirus-associated.

This clone appeared a single time. Its cognate antigen is unknown. This CDR3 is 14 amino acids long. Germline V CDR1 and CDR2: SNHLY, FYNNEI. V lost 4 bases, J lost 2 bases, and 3 bases stayed unmatched. The primer mix had 60 Vbeta and 13 Jbeta primers. The repertoire was sequenced with immunoSEQ multiplex PCR; TCRdb's copy has only in-frame clones and lacks some. The repertoire consists of approximately 120,000 clones, with roughly 80% occurring once and the leading ten covering 4%. This rearrangement joins TRBV2 to TRBJ2-3; 7 nucleotides agree with TRBD1. The origin of this receptor is a man younger than 35 in good health and CMV-seropositive. The sample comprised PBMCs. The CDR3 nucleotides are TGTGCCAGCAGTGGAGGGGGCCCCACAGATACGCAGTATTTT. Encoded protein: CASSGGGPTDTQYF.